The TCR beta chain under discussion was sequenced for a study of blood T cell repertoires in COVID-19. V was shortened by 3 bases and J by 2 bases, with 13 bases between the two germline ends. The CDR3 length is 16 residues. Germline CDR1 SEHNR, CDR2 FQNEAQ (reference sequence). This table comes from immunoSEQ multiplex PCR, and its TCRdb copy is limited to in-frame clones, with some not included. The sample shows approximately 300,000 clones, 80% to 90% of them seen only once. The chain couples TRBV7-9 to TRBJ2-2; D perhaps matches TRBD2 (6 bases). This sequence originates from a man aged 18 to 30 who had recovered from COVID-19. The source material was peripheral blood. CDR3 in DNA: TGTGCCAGCAGCTTTCCGCGGGACCCAAACACCGGGGAGCTGTTTTTT. Its protein is CASSFPRDPNTGELFF.